This entry lists 22 T cell receptor beta chains sequenced from one sample in a study of cytomegalovirus exposure and HLA in healthy donors. The primer mix had 60 Vbeta and 13 Jbeta primers. The assay was immunoSEQ multiplex PCR, and TCRdb's table has in-frame clones only and misses some. The sample records roughly 180,000 clones, roughly three quarters being singletons. The sequencing input was PBMCs. The receptors come from a male donor in good health and CMV-seronegative.

The chain employs TRBV19 and TRBJ2-7; D is unresolved. The CDR3 is 16 residues long. From germline, CDR1 is LNHDA and CDR2 SQIVND (reference sequence). V gave up 5 bases and J gave up 3 bases, with 20 bases separating them. CDR3 amino acids: CASSPSPVAFGYEQYF. In nucleotides, the CDR3 is TGTGCCAGTAGTCCCTCCCCAGTGGCCTTTGGCTACGAGCAGTACTTC.

This chain joins TRBV6-6 and TRBJ2-1; 8 nucleotides match TRBD1. Germline V CDR1 and CDR2: MNHNY, SVGAGI (reference sequence). The CDR3 sequence is 13 residues long. V was clipped by 11 bases and J by 5 bases; unmatched bases: 8. The CDR3 DNA reads as TGTGCCTCCACAGGGGGACCTGACAATGAGCAGTTCTTC. This translates into CASTGGPDNEQFF.

The genes are TRBV4-2 and TRBJ1-5; 8 nucleotides align to TRBD1. Trimming at V came to 3 bases and at J to 5 bases, leaving 0 bases not matched to a gene. The V gene's germline CDR1 is LGHNA and CDR2 YNFKEQ. CDR3 length equals 13 residues. Written as DNA, the CDR3 is TGTGCCAGCAGCCAGGACAGGGATCAGCCCCAGCATTTT. It is translated as CASSQDRDQPQHF.

The V and J genes are TRBV6-5 and TRBJ1-3; D may be TRBD1 (5 bases). The V and J ends lost 2 bases and 0 bases respectively, with 11 bases between them. Germline-derived CDR1 and CDR2 are MNHEY and SVGAGI. The length of the CDR3 is 16 residues. The chain's CDR3 is CASSYDRLSSGNTIYF. The CDR3 region has the DNA TGTGCCAGCAGTTACGACAGACTCTCCTCTGGAAACACCATATATTTT.

The chain joins TRBV5-1 to TRBJ2-1; D gene unclear. Germline V gives CDR1 SGHRS, CDR2 YFSETQ. V was shortened by 0 bases and J by 8 bases, with 9 bases between the two germline ends. The CDR3 has 13 residues. Here the CDR3 DNA reads TGCGCCAGCAGCTTGGCCCCCAGCGATGAGCAGTTCTTC. Translation: CASSLAPSDEQFF.

The V and J genes are TRBV25-1 and TRBJ1-3; TRBD1 is a possible D gene (6 bases). CDR3 length equals 15 residues. Trimming took 2 bases from V and 2 from J, leaving 10 bases between them. CDR1 and CDR2 (germline): MGHDK, SYGVNS. CDR3 sequence: CASSENRVPGNTIYF. In DNA form, the CDR3 reads TGTGCCAGCAGTGAAAACAGGGTTCCTGGAAACACCATATATTTT.

The rearrangement uses TRBV11-3 and TRBJ2-1; a weak D match, TRBD2 (5 bases). The CDR3 totals 14 residues. Trimming stripped 0 bases from V and 7 bases from J, with 10 bases between. Germline CDR1 and CDR2: SGHNT and YENEEA. The CDR3, as DNA: TGTGCCAGCAGCTTAGATGGCGGGTTGAATGAGCAGTTCTTC. Its protein is CASSLDGGLNEQFF.

The V gene is TRBV19, the J gene TRBJ1-5; D might be TRBD1 (6 bases). V was trimmed by 9 bases and J by 6 bases, leaving 12 bases between them. CDR3 length: 12 residues. In germline, CDR1 is LNHDA, CDR2 SQIVND (reference sequence). For the CDR3, the DNA is TGTGCCAGCGTACAGGGCTCTCAGCCCCAGCATTTT. It translates to CASVQGSQPQHF.

This chain connects TRBV7-2 to TRBJ1-5; D is unresolved. The ends were cut back, 4 bases at V and 1 base at J, with 8 bases in the middle. This CDR3 is built from 14 residues. Germline-derived CDR1 and CDR2 are SGHTA and FQGNSA. The CDR3 is CASSYRGSNQPQHF. CDR3 bases: TGTGCCAGCAGCTATAGAGGGAGCAATCAGCCCCAGCATTTT.

The chain employs TRBV7-2 and TRBJ2-7; 7 bases match TRBD1. There are 15 residues in the CDR3. The germline V gene has CDR1 SGHTA and CDR2 FQGNSA. V lost 3 bases to trimming and J lost 0 bases; unmatched junction nucleotides: 5. For the CDR3, the DNA is TGTGCCAGCAGCTTCGAGGGGGCAGGCTCCTACGAGCAGTACTTC. This sequence encodes CASSFEGAGSYEQYF.

The V call is TRBV6-5, the J call TRBJ1-5; 7 bases align to TRBD1. Germline CDR1 is MNHEY and CDR2 is SVGAGI. The CDR3 is made up of 15 amino acids. Trimming at V came to 6 bases and at J to 2 bases, leaving 7 bases not matched to a gene. CDR3 loop: CASRAGTVGNQPQHF. In nucleotides, the CDR3 is TGTGCCAGCAGGGCAGGGACAGTTGGCAATCAGCCCCAGCATTTT.

This clone was seen a handful of times. This chain links TRBV6-9 with TRBJ2-7; 13 bases agree with TRBD2. The CDR3 has 21 amino acids. Germline-derived CDR1 and CDR2 are MNHGY and SVAAGI. V was pared by 5 bases and J by 0 bases, with 19 bases of the junction left unmatched. CDR3 amino acids: CASSALDSTSGRSATSYEQYF. DNA of the CDR3: TGTGCCAGCAGTGCCCTTGACTCGACTAGCGGGAGGTCCGCGACCTCCTACGAGCAGTACTTC.

V is TRBV28 and J is TRBJ2-7; tentative D call: TRBD1 (6 bases). V lost 7 bases and J 7 bases, leaving 14 bases between the germline ends. CDR3 size: 12 residues. Germline values: CDR1 MDHEN, CDR2 SYDVKM. The CDR3 DNA follows: TGTGCCAGCACATTAGGGGGTCGGGAGCAGTACTTC. It encodes CASTLGGREQYF.

The rearrangement links TRBV7-9 to TRBJ1-2; 7 bases align to TRBD1. The CDR3 contains 13 residues. V lost 5 bases and J lost 8; bases outside the gene matches: 8. Germline CDR1 is SEHNR and CDR2 is FQNEAQ (reference sequence). The DNA of the CDR3 is TGTGCCAGCAGCCCCAGGGGGTTGGAAGGCTACACCTTC. As protein: CASSPRGLEGYTF.

The V gene is TRBV27, the J gene TRBJ1-6; TRBD1 is a possible D gene (5 bases). Trimming shortened V by 5 bases and J by 7 bases, and 15 bases separated the two germline ends. The germline CDR1 and CDR2 sequences are MNHEY and SMNVEV (reference sequence). The CDR3 runs to 15 residues. The CDR3 sequence: CASSPYGEGNSPLHF. The CDR3 coding sequence is TGTGCCAGCAGTCCCTACGGGGAGGGGAATTCACCCCTCCACTTT.

The chain has TRBV4-1 and TRBJ2-6; D gene unclear. V lost 0 bases, J lost 0 bases, and 12 bases lay in between. CDR3 length: 18 amino acids. The germline CDR1 and CDR2 sequences are MGHRA and YSYEKL. Written as DNA, the CDR3 is TGCGCCAGCAGCCAAGATCTACCGGAGAGCTCTGGGGCCAACGTCCTGACTTTC. Residues: CASSQDLPESSGANVLTF.

This clone was recorded a few times. This chain links TRBV10-3 with TRBJ2-7; TRBD1 agrees at 10 bases. CDR3 length: 13 residues. Germline-derived CDR1 and CDR2 are ENHRY and SYGVKD. V lost 10 bases, J lost 1 base, and 4 bases stayed unmatched. CDR3 residues: CATQGQGSYEQYF. DNA for the CDR3: TGTGCCACGCAGGGACAGGGGTCCTACGAGCAGTACTTC.

V gene TRBV20-1 combines with J gene TRBJ2-5; D not certain. TRBJ2-7 explains the end of the DNA better; the J call may be wrong. The CDR3 length is 10 residues. The germline V gene encodes CDR1 DFQATT and CDR2 SNEGSKA (reference sequence). The CDR3, as DNA: TGCAGTGCTGATCTCTACGAGCAGTACTTC. This gives the protein CSADLYEQYF.

The J gene is TRBJ1-6, the V gene TRBV4-1, with no clear D. V was clipped by 1 base and J by 5 bases, with 6 bases between them. The CDR3 runs 14 residues. Germline values: CDR1 MGHRA, CDR2 YSYEKL. CDR3 DNA sequence: TGCGCCAGCAGCCAAGTAACGGATAATTCACCCCTCCACTTT. It yields the protein CASSQVTDNSPLHF.

The chain is built from TRBV30 and TRBJ2-1, with 13 bases aligning to TRBD2. J was trimmed by 3 bases and V by 2 bases; bases with no gene match: 10. The length of the CDR3 is 18 residues. Looked up from germline, CDR1 is GTSNPN and CDR2 is SVGIG (reference sequence). The CDR3 DNA follows: TGTGCCTGGAGTTGGACTAGCGGGAGCCGAGCTTTCTACAATGAGCAGTTCTTC. Encoded protein: CAWSWTSGSRAFYNEQFF.

This clone occurred a few times. V and J are TRBV15 and TRBJ2-5, with 11 nucleotides matching TRBD1. The last part of the DNA fits TRBJ2-7 better; the J call may be wrong. CDR3 size: 14 residues. Germline assignment: CDR1 LNHNV and CDR2 YYDKDF (reference sequence). The CDR3: CATSKGGTGGEQYF. For the CDR3, the DNA is TGTGCCACCAGCAAAGGGGGGACAGGGGGCGAGCAGTACTTC.

J is TRBJ1-3 and V is TRBV12-5; D remains unclear. Trimming cost V 1 base and J 4 bases, with 14 bases left between them. CDR1 is LGHNT, CDR2 FRNRAP, per germline. The CDR3 runs to 16 residues. For the CDR3, the DNA is TGTGCTAGTGGTTTGGGGGAGGTACTGGGGGGAAACACCATATATTTT. This gives the protein CASGLGEVLGGNTIYF.